This passage covers 17 T cell receptor beta chains from one sample sequenced in a study of post-analysis software for immune sequencing data. Their cognate antigens are unknown. The authors incorporated unique molecular identifiers into the TCR beta cDNA libraries. Each CDR3 protein gets one entry after TCRdb re-called the PCR reads with MiXCR. Found here are roughly 670,000 distinct CDR3 sequences, roughly three fifths of them singletons; the top ten hold 11%. General study points: Higher frequency in patients than in controls was seen for roughly five TRBV segments, with TRBV5-6, TRBV5-1 and TRBV20-1 among them.

The source material was blood. Every receptor here comes from a girl aged 2 to 9 with multiple sclerosis.

The rearrangement uses TRBV7-3 and TRBJ2-5, with 7 bases fitting TRBD2. The CDR3 consists of 14 residues. Germline V gene data show CDR1 as SGHTA and CDR2 as FQGTGA. Germline trimming cut 11 bases from V and 5 bases from J; bases unmatched to any gene: 14. In DNA form, the CDR3 reads TGTGCCGAACCGGATGGGAGGGCCGTGGAGACCCAGTACTTC. Residues: CAEPDGRAVETQYF.

The chain employs TRBV5-1 and TRBJ1-1, with D possibly being TRBD1 (5 bases). With 5 bases removed from V and 1 base from J, the gap between germline ends came to 27 bases. Germline assignment: CDR1 SGHRS and CDR2 YFSETQ. The CDR3 has 19 residues. The CDR3 sequence is CASRELLVAKGASNTEAFF. The DNA for the CDR3 is TGCGCCAGCAGAGAGTTATTGGTGGCGAAAGGGGCCTCGAACACTGAAGCTTTCTTT.

The chain employs TRBV24-1 and TRBJ2-1, with D possibly being TRBD1 (5 bases). Trimming took 0 bases from V and 9 from J, leaving 8 bases between them. CDR3 size: 13 residues. CDR1 and CDR2 from the germline V gene are KGHDR and SFDVKD. The CDR3 reads CATSDLSQGEQFF. DNA of the CDR3: TGTGCCACCAGTGATTTGTCCCAGGGTGAGCAGTTCTTC.

V and J are TRBV29-1 and TRBJ2-5, with TRBD1 as a possible D gene (6 bases). V shed 5 bases and J shed 4 bases, with 14 bases lying between them. Per germline, CDR1 SQVTM and CDR2 ANQGSEA. This CDR3 has 13 amino acids. The CDR3 sequence is CSVLNRVGETQYF. The CDR3 DNA is TGCAGCGTTCTCAACAGGGTAGGAGAGACCCAGTACTTC.

The chain uses TRBV20-1 and TRBJ2-1; D is unclear. Germline V gives CDR1 DFQATT, CDR2 SNEGSKA (reference sequence). The CDR3 length is 12 residues. V lost 6 bases to trimming and J lost 6 bases, with 12 bases between them. The CDR3, as DNA: TGCAGTGCCGAGCAGATACTCAATGAGCAGTTCTTC. It translates to CSAEQILNEQFF.

The chain has TRBV12-3 or TRBV12-4 and TRBJ2-5, with a weak D call TRBD2 (7 bases). CDR3 length: 16 residues. The ends were cut back, 6 bases at V and 4 bases at J, with 21 bases in the middle. The DNA for the CDR3 is TGTGCCAGCAGCCCATCAAGGGGGGGCCCACGAGAGACCCAGTACTTC. Amino acids: CASSPSRGGPRETQYF.

The chain uses TRBV5-6 and TRBJ2-1; TRBD2 is a possible D gene (6 bases). The CDR3 contains 17 residues. Looked up from germline, CDR1 is SGHDT and CDR2 is YYEEEE. V lost 0 bases, J lost 5 bases, and 18 bases lay in between. CDR3 loop: CASSLVRDSQSHNEQFF. In DNA form, the CDR3 reads TGTGCCAGCAGCTTGGTTAGGGACTCCCAAAGCCACAATGAGCAGTTCTTC.

This clonotype was seen more than once but under ten times. Its ends do not fully match the called genes, so a read error is possible. The genes are TRBV5-5 and TRBJ2-1, with D unclear. The CDR3 consists of 14 residues. The germline CDR1 and CDR2 sequences are SGHKS and YYEKEE (reference sequence). CDR3 coding DNA: TGTGCCAGCAGCTTGGGGGCTTCCTCCAATGAGCAGTTCTTC. Translated: CASSLGASSNEQFF.

The chain joins TRBV9 to TRBJ2-3; TRBD1 matches at 7 bases. The junction had 4 bases not matched to a gene; V was cut back by 0 bases and J by 3 bases. Germline assignment: CDR1 SGDLS and CDR2 YYNGEE. This CDR3 is 15 amino acids long. CDR3: CASSVETGQTDTQYF. As DNA, the CDR3 is TGTGCCAGCAGCGTAGAGACAGGGCAAACAGATACGCAGTATTTT.

The chain links TRBV7-2 to TRBJ2-1; the match to TRBD1 covers 7 bases. V dropped 5 bases and J dropped 5; count of bases not matched to a gene: 9. CDR1 and CDR2 (germline): SGHTA, FQGNSA. The CDR3 spans 15 residues. The CDR3 bases are TGTGCCAGCAGCGAGGACAGGAGGACCCACAATGAGCAGTTCTTC. Residues: CASSEDRRTHNEQFF.

The chain carries TRBV7-9 and TRBJ1-4, with D unresolved. Germline V CDR1 and CDR2: SEHNR, FQNEAQ (reference sequence). This CDR3 has 12 residues. With 3 bases removed from V and 10 bases from J, the gap between germline ends came to 9 bases. CDR3 nucleotides: TGTGCCAGCAGCTTCCTGACGCGAAAACTGTTTTTT. It translates to CASSFLTRKLFF.

A few counts support this clonotype. The chain joins TRBV29-1 to TRBJ2-5; 9 bases align to TRBD2. The V segment lost 4 bases and the J segment 4 bases; nucleotides outside the gene matches: 7. Germline assignment: CDR1 SQVTM and CDR2 ANQGSEA. This CDR3 is built from 14 residues. The CDR3 loop is CSVVPSGVGETQYF. The CDR3 DNA reads as TGCAGCGTTGTCCCTAGCGGGGTTGGAGAGACCCAGTACTTC.

The rearrangement uses TRBV18 and TRBJ2-1; 10 bases are shared with TRBD1. CDR1 is KGHSH and CDR2 is LQKENI in the germline V gene. With V trimmed by 5 bases and J by 13 bases, 11 bases remained unmatched. The CDR3 extends over 14 amino acids. The CDR3 here is CASSSGTGEGTQFF. As DNA, the CDR3 is TGTGCCAGCTCATCCGGGACAGGGGAAGGAACACAGTTCTTC.

This clonotype was counted only a few times. This sequence joins TRBV6-5 and TRBJ2-6; no reliable D call. CDR1 is MNHEY and CDR2 is SVGAGI in the germline V gene. With 2 bases removed from V and 0 bases from J, the gap between germline ends came to 8 bases. This CDR3 comprises 16 residues. Here the CDR3 reads CASSYGRFSGANVLTF. As DNA, the CDR3 is TGTGCCAGCAGTTACGGACGGTTCTCTGGGGCCAACGTCCTGACTTTC.

The V and J genes are TRBV12-3 or TRBV12-4 and TRBJ1-1; no reliable D call. V lost 1 base to trimming and J lost 0 bases, with 6 bases between them. This CDR3 region has 14 residues. CDR3 sequence reads: CASSLDVMNTEAFF. The DNA of the CDR3 is TGTGCCAGCAGTTTAGACGTCATGAACACTGAAGCTTTCTTT.

This chain joins TRBV12-3 or TRBV12-4 and TRBJ1-2, with D perhaps TRBD1 (6 bases). The CDR3 has 15 residues. V gave up 4 bases and J gave up 4 bases, with 16 bases separating them. The CDR3 coding sequence is TGTGCCAGCAGTTCTGTTGGGGGCCGATTCTATGGCTACACCTTC. It specifies CASSSVGGRFYGYTF.

V usage is TRBV29-1 and J usage is TRBJ1-1, with D hard to call. CDR3 length: 11 residues. The germline V and J ends were trimmed by 3 bases and 3 bases, with 5 bases remaining between them. Germline V gene data show CDR1 as SQVTM and CDR2 as ANQGSEA. The CDR3 is CSVERDTEAFF. Written as DNA, the CDR3 is TGCAGCGTTGAGAGGGACACTGAAGCTTTCTTT. The whole variable domain, filled in from reference TRBV29-1 and TRBJ1-1, reads SAVISQKPSRDICQRGTSLTIQCQVDSQVTMMFWYRQQPGQSLTLIATANQGSEATYESGFVIDKFPISRPNLTFSTLTVSNMSPEDSSIYLCSVERDTEAFFGQGTRLTVV.